A selection of T cell receptor beta chains follows, all from one sample in a study of OX40 agonist ivuxolimab in advanced cancers. Clones were read by immunoSEQ multiplex PCR, and TCRdb kept only the in-frame ones, dropping some. The repertoire consists of 30,000 to 35,000 clones, with roughly 90% occurring once and the leading ten covering approximately 31%. The sample consisted of CD4+ or CD8+ T cells sorted from blood, taken in a trial of the OX40 agonist ivuxolimab. The receptors here all came from an adult with an advanced solid tumor such as melanoma, head and neck, liver or kidney cancer. The CDR3 runs from the conserved cysteine through the conserved F or W. The D gene is left open where the match is weak. Clone sizes are given selectively: once, few, many, or a class where the clone is expanded.

size,J,V,D,DNA,CDR3
.,TRBJ1-5,TRBV27,.,TGTGCCAGCAGTTTAGGATCGTCTAAGCCCCAGCATTTT,CASSLGSSKPQHF
.,TRBJ1-5,TRBV27,.,TGTGCCAGCAGTTTAGGTATAGATCAGCCCCAGCATTTT,CASSLGIDQPQHF
once,TRBJ1-2,TRBV5-6,.,TGTGCCAGCAGCCCGGGGGCGACAGGACGCTTTAACTATGGCTACACCTTC,CASSPGATGRFNYGYTF
.,TRBJ2-7,TRBV19,.,TGTGCCAGCTCCCACTCCGGCAGCTACGAGCAGTACTTC,CASSHSGSYEQYF
.,TRBJ2-7,TRBV6-5,TRBD1,TGTGCCAGCAGCCAAACAGGGGACGAGCAGTACTTC,CASSQTGDEQYF
.,TRBJ2-3,TRBV9,TRBD1,TGTGCCAGCAGCGTAGGAGGGGGCGCAGATACGCAGTATTTT,CASSVGGGADTQYF
once,TRBJ2-2,TRBV12-5,.,TGTGCTAGTGGCCAGAAAACCGGGGAGCTGTTTTTT,CASGQKTGELFF
.,TRBJ1-1,TRBV4-3,.,TGCGCCAGCAGCCAAGGAATTAACACTGAAGCTTTCTTT,CASSQGINTEAFF
.,TRBJ2-2,TRBV7-9,.,TGTGCCAGCAGCTTGTTAAGGGTTTCGGACACCGGGGAGCTGTTTTTT,CASSLLRVSDTGELFF
.,TRBJ2-1,TRBV10-1,.,TGCGCCAGCAGCGACGTCCCCAGTTTTGGGGACAATGAGCAGTTCTTC,CASSDVPSFGDNEQFF
.,TRBJ2-1,TRBV7-2,.,TGTGCCAGCAGCTTAGAATTCGGCAGCGGACTGAGCTCCTACAATGAGCAGTTCTTC,CASSLEFGSGLSSYNEQFF
.,TRBJ2-7,TRBV2,.,TGTGCCAGCAGTGAAGGGCGGGACCCTCTCTACGAGCAGTACTTC,CASSEGRDPLYEQYF
.,TRBJ2-1,TRBV2,.,TGTGCCAGCAGTGAAGCGCTTGGGCCAGGTCGGGGAACTAATGAGCAGTTCTTC,CASSEALGPGRGTNEQFF
.,TRBJ2-1,TRBV9,.,TGTGCCAGCAGCGTAGAGGGGAATGAGCAGTTCTTC,CASSVEGNEQFF
.,TRBJ2-5,TRBV5-1,.,TGCGCCAGCAGCTTGCCACCTAAAGAGACCCAGTACTTC,CASSLPPKETQYF
.,TRBJ2-3,TRBV29-1,TRBD1,TGCAGCGTCAAAGGAGGGACAGGGTCCGCGGCAGATACGCAGTATTTT,CSVKGGTGSAADTQYF
.,TRBJ1-1,TRBV10-3,.,TGTGCCATCAGTGAAGGAAGGGGGAGGAGGACTGAAGCTTTCTTT,CAISEGRGRRTEAFF
.,TRBJ1-5,TRBV5-3,TRBD1,TGTGCCAGAAGTAATGGCACGGGACAGGGGGCCACAGGCCTATATAGCAATCAGCCCCAGCATTTT,CARSNGTGQGATGLYSNQPQHF
once,TRBJ2-5,TRBV28,TRBD1,TGTGCCAGCAGGGGGGACAGGGAGGTTCGGGAGACCCAGTACTTC,CASRGDREVRETQYF
.,TRBJ2-3,TRBV18,.,TGTGCCAGCTCAGGCGCAGGGGGCACAGATACGCAGTATTTT,CASSGAGGTDTQYF
.,TRBJ2-7,TRBV5-4,TRBD2,TGTGCCAGCAAGAGCGGTCTAGCGGCCGGGTCTGTCTACGAGCAGTACTTC,CASKSGLAAGSVYEQYF
once,TRBJ2-2,TRBV9,TRBD1,TGTGCCAGCAGCGGACAGGGGGGGTACACCGGGGAGCTGTTTTTT,CASSGQGGYTGELFF
.,TRBJ2-1,TRBV4-2,.,TGTGCCAGCAGAAGCAATGAGCAGTTCTTC,CASRSNEQFF
.,TRBJ2-5,TRBV2,.,TGTGCCAGCAAGGGGCGGGGAGGCGGGGAGACCCAGTACTTC,CASKGRGGGETQYF
.,TRBJ2-7,TRBV18,.,TGTGCCAGCTTTTCAGACAGGGAGGTCCCCTACGAGCAGTACTTC,CASFSDREVPYEQYF
.,TRBJ2-7,TRBV6-5,.,TGTGCCAGCAGAGAGGGCTCCTCCTACGAGCAGTACTTC,CASREGSSYEQYF
medium-sized,TRBJ1-5,TRBV19,.,TGTGCCAGTAGTGTACAGGGACCTCAGCCCCAGCATTTT,CASSVQGPQPQHF